Presented here are 31 T cell receptor beta chains from one specimen sequenced in a study of T cell repertoires in cytomegalovirus infection. TCRdb reprocessed the reads with MiXCR, giving one entry per CDR3 protein. The sample consists of roughly 760,000 distinct CDR3 sequences, 35% of them appearing once. The sequenced sample was PBMCs. These receptors originate from a human donor in good health (CMV status not recorded). Some clones in this sample may be carry-over from other donors' samples.

This clonotype was counted a few times. CDR3 loop: CASSLLSGSTDTQYF. The DNA of the CDR3 is TGTGCCAGCAGTTTACTGAGCGGGAGCACAGATACGCAGTATTTT. J is TRBJ2-3 and V is TRBV27; perhaps TRBD2 as D (6 bases). Looked up from germline, CDR1 is MNHEY and CDR2 is SMNVEV (reference sequence). The germline V and J ends were trimmed by 2 bases and 0 bases, with 9 bases remaining between them. The CDR3 sequence is 15 residues long.

Worth noting for this clonotype: This likely comes from a read error, as the CDR3 has no conserved phenylalanine or tryptophan at its end. The chain recombines TRBV6-8 with TRBJ1-2; possible D gene TRBD1, 6 bases. Trimming shortened V by 2 bases and J by 0 bases, and 10 bases separated the two germline ends. Looked up from germline, CDR1 is MNHGY and CDR2 is SAAAGT. This CDR3 has 15 amino acids. CDR3 sequence: CASSYTEGANYGYTL. The CDR3 DNA is TGTGCCAGCAGTTACACAGAGGGGGCTAACTATGGCTACACCTTA.

The V call is TRBV10-3, the J call TRBJ1-3; perhaps TRBD1 as D (6 bases). V dropped 6 bases and J dropped 4 bases, with 13 bases sitting between them. The CDR3 loop spans 14 amino acids. CDR1 and CDR2 from the germline V gene are ENHRY and SYGVKD. The CDR3 DNA sequence: TGTGCCATCAGGACGGGACAAGTCGGAAACACCATATATTTT. Encoded protein: CAIRTGQVGNTIYF.

The rearrangement links TRBV6-6 to TRBJ2-6; 7 bases fit TRBD1. The CDR3 totals 15 residues. Germline V gene data show CDR1 as MNHNY and CDR2 as SVGAGI (reference sequence). The trim removed 4 bases at V and 4 bases at J, leaving 4 bases unmatched. CDR3 region: CASSFDRAGANVLTF. CDR3 coding DNA: TGTGCCAGCAGTTTTGACAGGGCCGGGGCCAACGTCCTGACTTTC.

This clonotype came up many times. This chain uses TRBV7-6 with TRBJ1-3; D remains unclear. V lost 1 base to trimming and J lost 0 bases, with 13 bases between them. The CDR3 spans 17 residues. The germline V gene encodes CDR1 SGHVS and CDR2 FNYEAQ. CDR3 region: CASSLGWSTNSGNTIYF. CDR3 DNA: TGTGCCAGCAGCTTAGGGTGGAGCACCAACTCTGGAAACACCATATATTTT.

This chain joins TRBV7-2 and TRBJ1-1; no clear D. The length of the CDR3 is 12 residues. Germline lookup yields CDR1 SGHTA and CDR2 FQGNSA. V gave up 4 bases and J gave up 11 bases, with 14 bases separating them. In DNA form, the CDR3 reads TGTGCCAGCAGCTCCGTAAACCTCTGGGCTTTCTTT. Protein sequence: CASSSVNLWAFF.

This sequence joins TRBV29-1 and TRBJ1-2; the D gene is possibly TRBD1 (6 bases). CDR1 is SQVTM and CDR2 is ANQGSEA in the germline V gene. The CDR3 spans 15 residues. Trimming shortened V by 5 bases and J by 6 bases, and 22 bases separated the two germline ends. CDR3 DNA sequence: TGCAGCGTTTCGGGGGCCGAAGGGGGGTTAGATGGCTACACCTTC. It is translated as CSVSGAEGGLDGYTF.

This clonotype was seen repeatedly, ten times or more. The genes are TRBV28 and TRBJ2-2, with 14 positions matching TRBD2. Germline lookup yields CDR1 MDHEN and CDR2 SYDVKM. Losses at the gene ends were 3 bases for V and 0 bases for J; bases not matched to a gene: 6. The CDR3 is made up of 19 amino acids. The CDR3 DNA reads as TGTGCCAGCAGTTTCGCCGGGACTAGCGGGGGAGCGAACACCGGGGAGCTGTTTTTT. Translating it yields CASSFAGTSGGANTGELFF.

This rearrangement joins TRBV24-1 to TRBJ1-2, with D perhaps matching TRBD1 (6 bases). CDR3 length: 12 residues. Germline lookup yields CDR1 KGHDR and CDR2 SFDVKD. Trimming pared 5 bases from V and 8 bases from J, leaving 11 bases between. CDR3 DNA sequence: TGTGCCACCAGTGCGGACAGAGGAGGCTACACCTTC. It yields the protein CATSADRGGYTF.

This clonotype was picked up many times. The genes are TRBV7-9 and TRBJ1-4; D uncertain. V was trimmed by 3 bases and J by 0 bases, leaving 8 bases between them. CDR3 length: 15 amino acids. From germline, CDR1 is SEHNR and CDR2 FQNEAQ (reference sequence). The CDR3 is CASSFPSTTNEKLFF. CDR3 DNA: TGTGCCAGCAGCTTCCCATCTACAACTAATGAAAAACTGTTTTTT.

This clonotype has a handful of counts. This chain connects TRBV12-3 or TRBV12-4 to TRBJ2-2; perhaps TRBD2 as D (6 bases). The CDR3 spans 14 residues. The V end was cut by 3 bases, the J end by 7 bases, with 12 bases between. The CDR3 bases are TGTGCCAGCAGTTTGACGACTAGTTTCGGGGAGCTGTTTTTT. This translates into CASSLTTSFGELFF.

The chain joins TRBV27 to TRBJ1-5, with D unclear. This CDR3 is 13 amino acids long. V gave up 2 bases and J gave up 5 bases, with 7 bases separating them. Germline-derived CDR1 and CDR2 are MNHEY and SMNVEV (reference sequence). The CDR3 loop is CASSLTLHQPQHF. The CDR3 region has the DNA TGTGCCAGCAGTTTAACGTTACATCAGCCCCAGCATTTT.

This rearrangement joins TRBV24-1 to TRBJ1-4; weak D call: TRBD1 (5 bases). Looked up from germline, CDR1 is KGHDR and CDR2 is SFDVKD. The CDR3 covers 15 residues. V gave up 3 bases and J gave up 4 bases, with 11 bases separating them. In DNA form, the CDR3 reads TGTGCCACCAGTGATCCGGGGCGCTATAATGAAAAACTGTTTTTT. Protein sequence: CATSDPGRYNEKLFF.

This chain connects TRBV12-3 or TRBV12-4 to TRBJ1-4; a weak D match, TRBD1 (6 bases). V dropped 6 bases and J dropped 1 base, with 12 bases sitting between them. This CDR3 contains 15 residues. CDR3 amino acids: CASRPGQLTNEKLFF. CDR3 coding DNA: TGTGCCAGCAGACCTGGACAGTTAACTAATGAAAAACTGTTTTTT.

The chain is built from TRBV7-6 and TRBJ1-4; TRBD1 might be the D (6 bases). The CDR3 is 14 amino acids. Germline V gives CDR1 SGHVS, CDR2 FNYEAQ. V was trimmed by 5 bases and J by 5 bases, leaving 12 bases between them. Here the CDR3 DNA reads TGTGCCAGCAGCCGGGACACTTCCAATGAAAAACTGTTTTTT. It yields the protein CASSRDTSNEKLFF.

This clonotype showed up many times. V gene TRBV7-8 combines with J gene TRBJ1-1, with a tentative D call TRBD1 (5 bases). Germline V gene sequence: CDR1 SGHVS, CDR2 FQNEAQ. V lost 0 bases and J lost 4, with 21 bases in between. The length of the CDR3 is 18 residues. The DNA for the CDR3 is TGTGCCAGCAGCTTAGCGCAGGAAGGAAGGGGAGCGGGCACTGAAGCTTTCTTT. Translated: CASSLAQEGRGAGTEAFF. Supplemented by reference TRBV7-8 and TRBJ1-1, the full variable domain reads GAGVSQSPRYKVAKRGQDVALRCDPISGHVSLFWYQQALGQGPEFLTYFQNEAQLDKSGLPSDRFFAERPEGSVSTLKIQRTQQEDSAVYLCASSLAQEGRGAGTEAFFGQGTRLTVV.

This clonotype was seen more than once but under ten times. This chain uses TRBV7-2 with TRBJ2-5; 14 bases match TRBD2. The J segment lost 5 bases and the V segment lost 3 bases, leaving 5 bases of the junction unmatched. Per the germline V gene, CDR1 is SGHTA and CDR2 is FQGNSA. This CDR3 is built from 16 residues. CDR3 residues: CASSFGTSGGGETQYF. DNA of the CDR3: TGTGCCAGCAGCTTCGGGACTAGCGGGGGCGGGGAGACCCAGTACTTC.

This clonotype showed up many times. The chain uses TRBV7-9 and TRBJ1-2; D call uncertain. Trimming cost V 5 bases and J 4 bases, with 14 bases left between them. Germline-derived CDR1 and CDR2 are SEHNR and FQNEAQ (reference sequence). The CDR3 extends over 14 amino acids. CDR3 sequence reads: CASSDDKSFYGYTF. The CDR3 DNA reads as TGTGCCAGCAGCGACGACAAGTCCTTCTATGGCTACACCTTC.

This clonotype was recorded many times. The rearrangement links TRBV12-3 or TRBV12-4 to TRBJ2-7; either TRBD1 or TRBD2 may supply D (5 bases each). There are 12 residues in the CDR3. V lost 8 bases and J 2 bases, leaving 10 bases between the germline ends. In DNA, the CDR3 is TGTGCCAGCCGGGGCAGGGCCTACGAGCAGTACTTC. It codes for CASRGRAYEQYF.

This clonotype has just a few counts. The gene calls are TRBV27 and TRBJ1-5; D call uncertain. Germline lookup yields CDR1 MNHEY and CDR2 SMNVEV (reference sequence). The CDR3 is made up of 15 amino acids. The ends were cut back, 5 bases at V and 3 bases at J, with 14 bases in the middle. In DNA, the CDR3 is TGTGCCAGCAGTCCGACCCCTGAGTACAATCAGCCCCAGCATTTT. Protein sequence: CASSPTPEYNQPQHF.

The rearrangement links TRBV11-2 to TRBJ2-7; the D gene is possibly TRBD1 (6 bases). Germline lookup yields CDR1 SGHAT and CDR2 FQNNGV. Trimming removed 2 bases from V and 3 bases from J, with 14 bases in between. This CDR3 contains 15 residues. In nucleotides, the CDR3 is TGTGCCAGCAGCTTATCTTTTACAGGGAGCTACGAGCAGTACTTC. It codes for CASSLSFTGSYEQYF. Complete variable domain (other parts from reference TRBV11-2 and TRBJ2-7): EAGVAQSPRYKIIEKRQSVAFWCNPISGHATLYWYQQILGQGPKLLIQFQNNGVVDDSQLPKDRFSAERLKGVDSTLKIQPAKLEDSAVYLCASSLSFTGSYEQYFGPGTRLTVT.

The chain combines TRBV7-6 with TRBJ2-3; the match to TRBD2 covers 8 bases. Trimming removed 2 bases from V and 3 bases from J; junction bases left unmatched: 4. Germline loops: CDR1 SGHVS, CDR2 FNYEAQ. This CDR3 is built from 15 residues. CDR3 amino acids: CASSLNAGGTDTQYF. Here the CDR3 DNA reads TGTGCCAGCAGCTTAAATGCGGGGGGAACAGATACGCAGTATTTT.

Notes on this clonotype: This clone may be a read error of a much larger clone one base away. CDR3 loop: CASCPTRGAYGYTF. The CDR3, as DNA: TGTGCCAGCTGTCCTACTAGGGGGGCGTATGGCTACACCTTC. The chain carries TRBV11-2 and TRBJ1-2, with TRBD1 as a possible D gene (6 bases). From germline, CDR1 is SGHAT and CDR2 FQNNGV. The CDR3 covers 14 residues. V shed 8 bases and J shed 5 bases, with 18 bases lying between them.

The CDR3 loop is CASSLAGNGYTF. The DNA for the CDR3 is TGTGCCAGCAGTTTGGCTGGAAATGGCTACACCTTC. The gene calls are TRBV28 and TRBJ1-2; D gene ambiguous. Germline V gene lookup returns CDR1 MDHEN and CDR2 SYDVKM. V shed 3 bases and J shed 6 bases, with 8 bases lying between them. The CDR3 covers 12 residues.

The chain carries TRBV11-2 and TRBJ1-5; weak D call: TRBD1 (5 bases). This CDR3 has 13 residues. Trimming took off 5 bases at V and 8 bases at J, with 13 bases between the two ends. Germline lookup yields CDR1 SGHAT and CDR2 FQNNGV. The CDR3 sequence: CASSGGQEEPQHF. DNA for the CDR3: TGTGCCAGCAGCGGGGGTCAGGAAGAGCCCCAGCATTTT.

This clonotype showed up just a few times. The CDR3 loop is CASSSGVSGFEQPQHF. The CDR3 DNA follows: TGTGCCAGCAGTTCGGGGGTATCAGGGTTCGAGCAGCCCCAGCATTTT. The chain links TRBV28 to TRBJ1-5; D perhaps matches TRBD1 (5 bases). The CDR3 runs to 16 residues. Trimming stripped 4 bases from V and 7 bases from J, with 20 bases between. Germline CDR1 reads MDHEN; CDR2 reads SYDVKM.

A note on this clonotype: The junction shows a germline mismatch at one end, possibly a read error. The chain uses TRBV7-9 and TRBJ1-1; possible D gene TRBD1, 6 bases. CDR1 is SEHNR and CDR2 is FQNEAQ in the germline V gene (reference sequence). This CDR3 is built from 15 residues. This chain's CDR3 is CDSSYKTGRETEAFF. In DNA, the CDR3 is TGTGACAGCAGTTATAAGACAGGAAGGGAGACTGAAGCTTTCTTT.

In this sample, this clonotype turned up a few times. CDR3 residues: CASSPGGGLETQYF. For the CDR3, the DNA is TGTGCCAGCAGCCCGGGGGGGGGGCTGGAGACCCAGTACTTC. This chain links TRBV12-3 or TRBV12-4 with TRBJ2-5; TRBD2 agrees at 8 bases. Trimming took 6 bases from V and 5 from J; bases not matched to a gene: 8. The CDR3 loop spans 14 amino acids.

J is TRBJ2-7 and V is TRBV7-9, with D maybe TRBD2 (5 bases). V was shortened by 5 bases and J by 3 bases, with 20 bases between the two germline ends. The CDR3 has 16 residues. Germline CDR1 reads SEHNR; CDR2 reads FQNEAQ (reference sequence). CDR3 region: CASSIGRPPMGYEQYF. CDR3 coding DNA: TGTGCCAGCAGCATAGGGAGACCCCCAATGGGCTACGAGCAGTACTTC.

This clonotype was found a few times. V is TRBV19 and J is TRBJ1-6; no clear D gene. The V gene's germline CDR1 is LNHDA and CDR2 SQIVND (reference sequence). The V gene lost 0 bases and the J gene lost 9 bases, with 6 bases spanning the gap. This CDR3 has 13 amino acids. DNA of the CDR3: TGTGCCAGTAGTATAGATCCCTTTTCACCCCTCCACTTT. Translated, it gives CASSIDPFSPLHF.

This clonotype was found a few times. The CDR3 DNA follows: TGCGCCAGCAGCTCGGGGACACGAACGCACTCTGGGGCCAACGTCCTGACTTTC. This translates into CASSSGTRTHSGANVLTF. This sequence joins TRBV5-1 and TRBJ2-6; a weak D match, TRBD1 (6 bases). The CDR3 extends over 18 amino acids. Trimming cost V 3 bases and J 0 bases, with 16 bases left between them. The germline CDR1 and CDR2 sequences are SGHRS and YFSETQ.